This T cell receptor beta chain was found in a study of blood T cell repertoires in COVID-19. Study-level information: Sites in the United States, Italy and Spain provided acute and convalescent COVID-19 samples.

The repertoire was sequenced with immunoSEQ multiplex PCR; TCRdb's copy has only in-frame clones and lacks some. The data show around 170,000 clones, roughly four fifths seen once. Symptom resolution, clearance, or two negative PCRs marked donors in Cohort 3 as recovered. This sequence originates from a man in his fifties or sixties who had recovered from COVID-19. The sample taken for sequencing was PBMCs or T cells enriched from blood (not recorded which).

The CDR3 protein is CASSWSGTAIPSYNEQFF. CDR3 nucleotides: TGTGCCAGCAGCTGGTCCGGGACAGCTATTCCTTCCTACAATGAGCAGTTCTTC. The gene calls are TRBV7-8 and TRBJ2-1; the match to TRBD1 covers 7 bases. The ends lost 4 bases at V and 1 base at J; junction bases unmatched: 13. The CDR3 length is 18 residues. Germline values: CDR1 SGHVS, CDR2 FQNEAQ.